The 5 T cell receptor beta chains below all came from one sample that was sequenced in a study of tumor-infiltrating lymphocytes in localized non-small cell lung cancer. Clones were read by immunoSEQ multiplex PCR, and TCRdb kept only the in-frame ones, dropping some. Found here are under 6,000 clones, around 96% of them singletons; the top ten hold around 3.1%. Input material: uninvolved lung tissue not adjacent to the tumor. The receptors originated from a human donor with non-small cell lung cancer.

The CDR3 region has the DNA TGTGCCAGCAGCGCGATAGGGGACACTGAAGCTTTCTTT. It yields the protein CASSAIGDTEAFF. The rearrangement links TRBV7-9 to TRBJ1-1; D perhaps matches TRBD1 (5 bases). Trimming removed 5 bases at V and 3 bases at J, with 10 bases between. The CDR3 has 13 residues. Germline assignment: CDR1 SEHNR and CDR2 FQNEAQ (reference sequence).

The V call is TRBV6-6, the J call TRBJ1-1, with D maybe TRBD1 (6 bases). The length of the CDR3 is 14 residues. V lost 5 bases, J lost 6 bases, and 16 bases lay in between. Germline CDR1 and CDR2: MNHNY and SVGAGI (reference sequence). The CDR3 loop reads CASSTGGGRAEAFF. CDR3 sequence (DNA): TGTGCCAGCAGTACCGGAGGGGGGCGCGCTGAAGCTTTCTTT.

The chain joins TRBV7-9 to TRBJ1-1; perhaps TRBD1 as D (5 bases). Deletions cut 4 bases from V and 5 bases from J, with 14 bases between. Looked up from germline, CDR1 is SEHNR and CDR2 is FQNEAQ (reference sequence). The CDR3 consists of 14 residues. CDR3 residues: CASSSLAGQTEAFF. For the CDR3, the DNA is TGTGCCAGCAGCTCACTAGCGGGGCAGACTGAAGCTTTCTTT.

V gene TRBV27 combines with J gene TRBJ2-6, with 7 nucleotides matching TRBD1. The V gene's germline CDR1 is MNHEY and CDR2 SMNVEV (reference sequence). The junction had 6 bases not matched to a gene; V was cut back by 6 bases and J by 4 bases. The CDR3 is 15 amino acids. The CDR3 coding sequence is TGTGCCAGCAGCCGCGACAGGGCCGGGGCCAACGTCCTGACTTTC. The encoded protein is CASSRDRAGANVLTF.

This rearrangement joins TRBV10-2 to TRBJ1-1; 8 nucleotides line up with TRBD1. CDR1 and CDR2 from the germline V gene are WSHSY and SAAADI. Trimming removed 7 bases from V and 7 bases from J; junction bases left unmatched: 5. The CDR3 length is 12 residues. CDR3 DNA sequence: TGCGCCAGCACCCCCACAGGGGGTGAAGCTTTCTTT. Translating it yields CASTPTGGEAFF.